The entry that follows covers one T cell receptor (beta chain) sequence. Its specificity is unknown. This sample was included in a study of Ad26.COV2.S vaccination and SARS-CoV-2 variants. Looking at the study overall: Participant was drawn from the COV1001 Ad26.COV2.S trial arm.

Libraries were prepared by immunoSEQ multiplex PCR; TCRdb keeps only in-frame clonotypes and omits some of them. This sample yields fewer than 900,000 clones, of which around 92% are seen a single time; about 1.5% belongs to the top ten. This sample's treatment: over 15 received Ad26.COV2.S at low or high dose, single or two shots; 5 received placebo; per-sample allocation not given. The study sampled participants on day 63 after the first vaccine or placebo injection. Findings and limits, study-wide: Responses of T cells in total may have been underestimated by the TCR breadth and depth analyses. Responses of spike-specific T cells (both CD8+ and CD4+) reportedly showed substantial breadth after vaccination.

The ends lost 2 bases at V and 2 bases at J; junction bases unmatched: 6. CDR3 length: 15 residues. From germline, CDR1 is KGHSH and CDR2 LQKENI. The material was peripheral blood, obtained in a trial of Ad26.COV2.S vaccine versus placebo. The receptor was derived from a person between 18 and 65 years old who received the Ad26.COV2.S COVID-19 vaccine or a placebo. The chain links TRBV18 to TRBJ2-7; 7 positions agree with TRBD2. Here the CDR3 DNA reads TGTGCCAGCTCACCAAAACTAGCGAGTCCCTACGAGCAGTACTTC. It encodes CASSPKLASPYEQYF.